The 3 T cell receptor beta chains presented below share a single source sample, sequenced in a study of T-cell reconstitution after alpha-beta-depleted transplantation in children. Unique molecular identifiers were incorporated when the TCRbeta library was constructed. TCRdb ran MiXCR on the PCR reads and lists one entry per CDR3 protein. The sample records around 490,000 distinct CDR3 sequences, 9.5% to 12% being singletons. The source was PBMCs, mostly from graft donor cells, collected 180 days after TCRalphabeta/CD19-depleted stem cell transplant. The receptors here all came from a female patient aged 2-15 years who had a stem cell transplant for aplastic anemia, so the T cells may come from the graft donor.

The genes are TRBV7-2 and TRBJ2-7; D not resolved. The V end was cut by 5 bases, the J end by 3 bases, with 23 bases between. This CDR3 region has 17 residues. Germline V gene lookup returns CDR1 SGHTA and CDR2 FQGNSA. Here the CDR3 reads CASSAAPSSLGYYEQYF. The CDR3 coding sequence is TGTGCCAGCAGCGCTGCGCCTAGTTCTCTGGGCTACTACGAGCAGTACTTC.

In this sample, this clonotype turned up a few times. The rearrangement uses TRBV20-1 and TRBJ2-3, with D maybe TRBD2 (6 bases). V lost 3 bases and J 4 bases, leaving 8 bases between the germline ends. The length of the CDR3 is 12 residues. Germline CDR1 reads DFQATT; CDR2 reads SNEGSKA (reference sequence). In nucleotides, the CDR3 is TGCAGTGCTAGGTCGGGGGCAGATACGCAGTATTTT. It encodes CSARSGADTQYF.

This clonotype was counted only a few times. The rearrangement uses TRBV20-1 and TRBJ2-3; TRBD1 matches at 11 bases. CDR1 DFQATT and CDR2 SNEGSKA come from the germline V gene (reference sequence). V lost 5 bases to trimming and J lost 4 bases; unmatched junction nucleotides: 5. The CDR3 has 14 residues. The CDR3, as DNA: TGCAGTGCTGAGGACAGGGGGCGATCAGATACGCAGTATTTT. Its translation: CSAEDRGRSDTQYF.